A selection of T cell receptor beta chains follows, all from one sample in a study of cytomegalovirus exposure and HLA in healthy donors. Using immunoSEQ multiplex PCR, the repertoire was profiled, and TCRdb retains in-frame clones only, with some absent. The data show over 75,000 clones, and the top ten clones hold about 0.5%. The sample comprised PBMCs. These TCRs come from a man in his forties or fifties in good health and CMV-seronegative. Both conserved end residues are part of each CDR3. The D gene is left open where the match is weak.

v_call: TRBV7-2
d_call: .
j_call: TRBJ2-7
cdr3_aa: CASSFGTGTYEQYF
cdr3_nt: TGTGCCAGCAGCTTCGGGACTGGAACCTACGAGCAGTACTTC

v_call: TRBV25-1
d_call: TRBD1
j_call: TRBJ1-5
cdr3_aa: CASSETGNSYQPQHF
cdr3_nt: TGTGCCAGCAGTGAGACAGGGAATTCCTATCAGCCCCAGCATTTT

v_call: TRBV7-8
d_call: .
j_call: TRBJ2-7
cdr3_aa: CASSLVTAYEQYF
cdr3_nt: TGTGCCAGCAGCTTAGTAACAGCCTACGAGCAGTACTTC

v_call: TRBV4-1
d_call: TRBD2
j_call: TRBJ2-7
cdr3_aa: CASSQDPAGGTSYEQYF
cdr3_nt: TGCGCCAGCAGCCAAGATCCAGCGGGGGGGACTTCCTACGAGCAGTACTTC

v_call: TRBV30
d_call: TRBD1
j_call: TRBJ1-5
cdr3_aa: CACTGTGFGQPQHF
cdr3_nt: TGTGCCTGTACCGGGACAGGGTTCGGGCAGCCCCAGCATTTT

v_call: TRBV7-3
d_call: .
j_call: TRBJ2-3
cdr3_aa: CASSAQGGRTDTQYF
cdr3_nt: TGTGCCAGCAGCGCCCAGGGGGGCCGCACAGATACGCAGTATTTT

v_call: TRBV7-8
d_call: .
j_call: TRBJ1-5
cdr3_aa: CASSLGAGGNQPQHF
cdr3_nt: TGTGCCAGCAGTCTGGGGGCAGGGGGCAATCAGCCCCAGCATTTT

v_call: TRBV11-1
d_call: TRBD2
j_call: TRBJ2-1
cdr3_aa: CASSPRTSGLDSYNEQFF
cdr3_nt: TGTGCCAGCAGCCCCAGGACTAGCGGGTTAGACTCCTACAATGAGCAGTTCTTC

v_call: TRBV13
d_call: .
j_call: TRBJ2-5
cdr3_aa: CASSLVGGVETQYF
cdr3_nt: TGTGCCAGCAGCTTAGTCGGAGGGGTCGAGACCCAGTACTTC

v_call: TRBV6-5
d_call: .
j_call: TRBJ1-4
cdr3_aa: CASSGRTLEKLFF
cdr3_nt: TGTGCCAGCAGCGGTCGGACACTTGAAAAACTGTTTTTT

v_call: TRBV27
d_call: .
j_call: TRBJ1-1
cdr3_aa: CASSLSGWTHANTEAFF
cdr3_nt: TGTGCCAGCAGTTTATCGGGTTGGACTCACGCGAACACTGAAGCTTTCTTT

v_call: TRBV6-5
d_call: .
j_call: TRBJ1-5
cdr3_aa: CASRATGNNQPQHF
cdr3_nt: TGTGCCAGCAGAGCAACAGGAAACAATCAGCCCCAGCATTTT

v_call: TRBV6-5
d_call: TRBD1
j_call: TRBJ2-5
cdr3_aa: CASSYSTGGRETQYF
cdr3_nt: TGTGCCAGCAGTTACTCGACAGGGGGAAGAGAGACCCAGTACTTC

v_call: TRBV7-2
d_call: .
j_call: TRBJ1-3
cdr3_aa: CASSFAGWNTIYF
cdr3_nt: TGTGCCAGCAGCTTTGCAGGGTGGAACACCATATATTTT

v_call: TRBV29-1
d_call: TRBD1
j_call: TRBJ2-1
cdr3_aa: CSVVDRARAEQFF
cdr3_nt: TGCAGCGTTGTTGACAGGGCTCGGGCTGAGCAGTTCTTC

v_call: TRBV13
d_call: .
j_call: TRBJ1-1
cdr3_aa: CASSSRTEAFF
cdr3_nt: TGTGCCAGCAGCTCGAGAACTGAAGCTTTCTTT

v_call: TRBV18
d_call: TRBD1
j_call: TRBJ1-2
cdr3_aa: CASSPGIQGQGYTF
cdr3_nt: TGTGCCAGCTCACCTGGAATACAGGGGCAGGGCTACACCTTC

v_call: TRBV10-3
d_call: TRBD1
j_call: TRBJ2-1
cdr3_aa: CATWDRWKFF
cdr3_nt: TGTGCCACCTGGGACAGGTGGAAGTTCTTC

v_call: TRBV27
d_call: .
j_call: TRBJ1-5
cdr3_aa: CASSSFRATRQSNQPQHF
cdr3_nt: TGTGCCAGCAGTTCATTCAGGGCTACCCGACAGTCCAATCAGCCCCAGCATTTT

v_call: TRBV6-6
d_call: TRBD2
j_call: TRBJ2-7
cdr3_aa: CASSLGTSAAEQYF
cdr3_nt: TGTGCCAGCAGCCTAGGGACTAGCGCTGCCGAGCAGTACTTC

v_call: TRBV9
d_call: .
j_call: TRBJ2-1
cdr3_aa: CASSIVATNEQFF
cdr3_nt: TGTGCCAGCAGCATCGTAGCCACCAATGAGCAGTTCTTC

v_call: TRBV28
d_call: TRBD1
j_call: TRBJ1-2
cdr3_aa: CASRIGTDYGYTF
cdr3_nt: TGTGCCAGCAGGATCGGGACAGACTATGGCTACACCTTC

v_call: TRBV5-1
d_call: TRBD2
j_call: TRBJ2-5
cdr3_aa: CASSFLRGGRETQYF
cdr3_nt: TGCGCCAGCAGCTTCCTGCGGGGGGGCCGGGAGACCCAGTACTTC

v_call: TRBV7-9
d_call: .
j_call: TRBJ1-2
cdr3_aa: CASSFEGSGGPQAF
cdr3_nt: TGTGCCAGCAGCTTTGAGGGCTCCGGAGGGCCACAGGCCTTC